A single sample gave rise to the 6 T cell receptor beta chains below, sequenced in a study of shared clonotypes between healthy human individuals. Assay used: immunoSEQ multiplex PCR; TCRdb lists only in-frame clones, some missing. Altogether some 1.4 million clones are present, approximately 96% being singletons, with the ten largest covering 0.95% to 1.5%. The sequencing input was naive CD4+ T cells sorted from blood. The sample's subset: CD45RA+ positively selected. These receptors were taken from a man under 40 in good health.

This chain uses TRBV11-2 with TRBJ1-5; perhaps TRBD1 as D (5 bases). CDR1 and CDR2 from the germline V gene are SGHAT and FQNNGV. V dropped 3 bases and J dropped 0 bases, with 12 bases sitting between them. The CDR3 has 16 residues. CDR3 DNA: TGTGCCAGCAGCTTCCGACAGACGTATAGCAATCAGCCCCAGCATTTT. Protein sequence: CASSFRQTYSNQPQHF. The entire variable domain, with the rest obtained from reference TRBV11-2 and TRBJ1-5, is as follows: EAGVAQSPRYKIIEKRQSVAFWCNPISGHATLYWYQQILGQGPKLLIQFQNNGVVDDSQLPKDRFSAERLKGVDSTLKIQPAKLEDSAVYLCASSFRQTYSNQPQHFGDGTRLSIL.

On this clone itself: This specimen includes other DNA sequences encoding the same CDR3. This chain links TRBV5-4 with TRBJ2-3; no clear D. CDR3 length: 13 amino acids. The V gene's germline CDR1 is SGHNT and CDR2 YYREEE (reference sequence). The ends were cut back, 1 base at V and 0 bases at J, with 3 bases in the middle. CDR3 sequence reads: CASSLSSTDTQYF. The CDR3, as DNA: TGTGCCAGCAGCTTGTCCAGCACAGATACGCAGTATTTT.

This clone was seen only a few times. The chain is built from TRBV5-1 and TRBJ2-2; no firm D call. Trimming removed 1 base at V and 4 bases at J, with 5 bases between. The germline V gene has CDR1 SGHRS and CDR2 YFSETQ. The CDR3 contains 13 residues. For the CDR3, the DNA is TGCGCCAGCAGCTTGATGGGCACCGGGGAGCTGTTTTTT. Translated: CASSLMGTGELFF.

The chain recombines TRBV27 with TRBJ2-7, with D tentatively TRBD2 (5 bases). This CDR3 region has 15 residues. V was clipped by 6 bases and J by 4 bases, with 19 bases between them. The V gene's germline CDR1 is MNHEY and CDR2 SMNVEV (reference sequence). The CDR3 is CASRIRDLATYEQYF. CDR3 in DNA: TGTGCCAGCAGAATAAGGGATCTAGCCACGTACGAGCAGTACTTC.

The J gene is TRBJ1-2, the V gene TRBV7-8; no clear D. CDR1 is SGHVS and CDR2 is FQNEAQ in the germline V gene. This CDR3 spans 11 amino acids. Trimming removed 5 bases from V and 14 bases from J, with 15 bases in between. CDR3 coding DNA: TGTGCCAGCAGCGGAAGGACCGCCTTTACCTTC. This encodes CASSGRTAFTF.

The chain carries TRBV30 and TRBJ1-4; 9 bases map to TRBD1. Germline CDR1 GTSNPN, CDR2 SVGIG (reference sequence). The junction had 3 bases not matched to a gene; V was cut back by 5 bases and J by 8 bases. The CDR3 is 12 residues long. The CDR3 nucleotides are TGTGCCTGGGGGACAGGGAGGGAAAAACTGTTTTTT. Residues: CAWGTGREKLFF.